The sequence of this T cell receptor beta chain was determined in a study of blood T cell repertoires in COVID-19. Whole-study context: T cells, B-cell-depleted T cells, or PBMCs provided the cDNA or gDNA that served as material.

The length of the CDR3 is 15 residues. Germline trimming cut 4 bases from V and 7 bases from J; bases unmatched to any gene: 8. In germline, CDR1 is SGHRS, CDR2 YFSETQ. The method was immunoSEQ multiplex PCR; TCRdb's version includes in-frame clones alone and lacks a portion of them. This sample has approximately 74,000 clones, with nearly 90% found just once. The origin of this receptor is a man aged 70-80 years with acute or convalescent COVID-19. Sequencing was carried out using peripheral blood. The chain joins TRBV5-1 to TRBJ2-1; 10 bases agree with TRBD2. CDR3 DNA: TGCGCCAGCAGCCGTGAAGGACTAGCGGCGAATGAGCAGTTCTTC. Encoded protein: CASSREGLAANEQFF.